The 16 T cell receptor beta chains reported below all come from one sample, sequenced in a study of cytomegalovirus exposure and HLA in healthy donors. The PCR had 60 Vbeta and 13 Jbeta primers. Using immunoSEQ multiplex PCR, the repertoire was profiled, and TCRdb retains in-frame clones only, with some absent. The sample holds 70,000 or so clones. Sequenced material: PBMCs. The source of these receptors is a boy aged 5 to 17 in good health and CMV-seronegative.

The DNA for the CDR3 is TGTGCCAGCAGCTTGCGGAGGGGATACAATGAGCAGTTCTTC. This codes for CASSLRRGYNEQFF. The V gene is TRBV5-7, the J gene TRBJ2-1; D is perhaps TRBD2 (6 bases). TRBV5-7 is annotated as an ORF whose role is uncertain. The CDR3 extends over 14 amino acids. V dropped 1 base and J dropped 4 bases, with 9 bases sitting between them.

The chain is built from TRBV27 and TRBJ1-1; D ambiguous. Germline CDR1 and CDR2: MNHEY and SMNVEV (reference sequence). The CDR3 extends over 14 amino acids. V lost 0 bases to trimming and J lost 4 bases, with 9 bases between them. The CDR3 region has the DNA TGTGCCAGCAGTTTATCGGGAGGTGGCACTGAAGCTTTCTTT. Translation: CASSLSGGGTEAFF.

This rearrangement joins TRBV18 to TRBJ1-1; a weak D match, TRBD1 (5 bases). V gave up 9 bases and J gave up 1 base, with 24 bases separating them. Germline V gives CDR1 KGHSH, CDR2 LQKENI. The CDR3 spans 17 residues. The DNA of the CDR3 is TGTGCCAGTCGACACGAAAACCGGACACAACGGAACACTGAAGCTTTCTTT. Amino acid sequence: CASRHENRTQRNTEAFF. Full variable domain (rest looked up from reference TRBV18 and TRBJ1-1): NAGVMQNPRHLVRRRGQEARLRCSPMKGHSHVYWYRQLPEEGLKFMVYLQKENIIDESGMPKERFSAEFPKEGPSILRIQQVVRGDSAAYFCASRHENRTQRNTEAFFGQGTRLTVV.

This chain joins TRBV2 and TRBJ2-7, with 8 bases that match TRBD1. The CDR3 is 13 residues long. The trim removed 7 bases at V and 4 bases at J, leaving 6 bases unmatched. Germline loops: CDR1 SNHLY, CDR2 FYNNEI. The CDR3 is CASTIDRGYEQYF. The CDR3 coding sequence is TGTGCCAGCACTATTGACAGGGGATACGAGCAGTACTTC.

The chain joins TRBV4-1 to TRBJ2-1; D remains ambiguous. The germline V and J ends were trimmed by 1 base and 8 bases, with 6 bases remaining between them. Germline CDR1 reads MGHRA; CDR2 reads YSYEKL. The CDR3 has 12 residues. Written as DNA, the CDR3 is TGCGCCAGCAGCCAAGTCAGCGATGAGCAGTTCTTC. This sequence encodes CASSQVSDEQFF.

V and J are TRBV27 and TRBJ1-2; D might be TRBD1 (6 bases). This CDR3 region has 13 residues. V was shortened by 4 bases and J by 7 bases, with 13 bases between the two germline ends. Germline lookup yields CDR1 MNHEY and CDR2 SMNVEV (reference sequence). The CDR3 loop is CASSSLRGRGYTF. The CDR3 DNA follows: TGTGCCAGCAGTTCTCTCAGGGGACGTGGCTACACCTTC.

The chain has TRBV15 and TRBJ2-1; D might be TRBD2 (6 bases). Between the trimmed V and J ends, which lost 5 bases and 15 bases, there was a span of 26 bases. The CDR3 is 15 amino acids. Germline V lookup: CDR1 LNHNV, CDR2 YYDKDF (reference sequence). The CDR3 DNA follows: TGTGCCACCAGCCGGGACTTAAAGGACCAATCCAACCGGTTCTTC. Its translation is CATSRDLKDQSNRFF.

V is TRBV28 and J is TRBJ1-2; 7 bases fit TRBD1. The V gene's germline CDR1 is MDHEN and CDR2 SYDVKM. V dropped 4 bases and J dropped 12; count of bases not matched to a gene: 5. CDR3 length: 11 residues. The CDR3, as DNA: TGTGCCAGCAGTTCAAGGGGGCACCACACCTTC. It codes for CASSSRGHHTF.

V gene TRBV5-1 combines with J gene TRBJ1-1; 9 nucleotides align to TRBD1. The CDR3 consists of 14 residues. With 1 base clipped from V and 12 bases from J, the junction kept 10 bases outside the gene matches. CDR1 and CDR2 (germline): SGHRS, YFSETQ. This chain's CDR3 is CASSLWTGAPGPFF. Written as DNA, the CDR3 is TGCGCCAGCAGCTTGTGGACAGGGGCCCCGGGCCCTTTCTTT.

This chain links TRBV30 with TRBJ1-2; D unresolved. This CDR3 comprises 11 residues. In germline, CDR1 is GTSNPN, CDR2 SVGIG (reference sequence). Trimming took off 4 bases at V and 0 bases at J, with 3 bases between the two ends. This CDR3 reads CAWTANYGYTF. The DNA of the CDR3 is TGTGCCTGGACAGCTAACTATGGCTACACCTTC.

The CDR3 loop reads CASSSGQFNTEAFF. As DNA, the CDR3 is TGTGCCAGCAGCTCGGGACAGTTCAACACTGAAGCTTTCTTT. This chain joins TRBV7-9 and TRBJ1-1; 7 bases are shared with TRBD1. The V gene's germline CDR1 is SEHNR and CDR2 FQNEAQ (reference sequence). The CDR3 covers 14 residues. J lost 2 bases, V lost 4 bases, and 4 bases had no gene match.

The genes are TRBV4-1 and TRBJ2-3; D ambiguous. The CDR3 extends over 15 amino acids. V lost 0 bases to trimming and J lost 4 bases, with 11 bases between them. Germline assignment: CDR1 MGHRA and CDR2 YSYEKL. The CDR3 is CASSQDGLVADTQYF. CDR3 nucleotides: TGCGCCAGCAGCCAAGATGGTCTAGTGGCAGATACGCAGTATTTT.

The chain couples TRBV7-8 to TRBJ2-7; 8 nucleotides match TRBD2. Germline loops: CDR1 SGHVS, CDR2 FQNEAQ. The CDR3 is made up of 16 amino acids. With V trimmed by 1 base and J by 0 bases, 5 bases remained unmatched. The CDR3 loop reads CASSLERGPLSYEQYF. The CDR3 region has the DNA TGTGCCAGCAGCTTAGAGCGGGGGCCTCTCTCCTACGAGCAGTACTTC. Using reference TRBV7-8 and TRBJ2-7 for the parts outside the CDR3, the full variable domain is GAGVSQSPRYKVAKRGQDVALRCDPISGHVSLFWYQQALGQGPEFLTYFQNEAQLDKSGLPSDRFFAERPEGSVSTLKIQRTQQEDSAVYLCASSLERGPLSYEQYFGPGTRLTVT.

The chain recombines TRBV28 with TRBJ2-5, with a weak D call TRBD2 (6 bases). This CDR3 has 15 residues. The germline V gene has CDR1 MDHEN and CDR2 SYDVKM. V was cut by 5 bases and J by 4 bases, with 17 bases left in between. The CDR3 here is CASSGWQGGVETQYF. CDR3 DNA: TGTGCCAGCAGTGGCTGGCAGGGCGGGGTAGAGACCCAGTACTTC.

The chain combines TRBV10-3 with TRBJ2-3; TRBD2 matches at 9 bases. After removal of 6 bases from V and 3 bases from J, the junction contained 10 bases not matched to a gene. Germline lookup yields CDR1 ENHRY and CDR2 SYGVKD. CDR3 length equals 16 residues. The CDR3 loop is CAISPNSGGPTDTQYF. CDR3 nucleotide sequence: TGTGCCATCAGCCCTAATAGCGGGGGCCCAACAGATACGCAGTATTTT.

This chain uses TRBV7-9 with TRBJ1-4; D is uncertain. Trimming removed 5 bases at V and 12 bases at J, with 19 bases between. Germline CDR1 is SEHNR and CDR2 is FQNEAQ (reference sequence). This CDR3 is 14 amino acids long. CDR3 protein: CASSLDSQAVELFF. The CDR3 region has the DNA TGTGCCAGCAGCCTGGACTCTCAAGCGGTTGAACTGTTTTTT.